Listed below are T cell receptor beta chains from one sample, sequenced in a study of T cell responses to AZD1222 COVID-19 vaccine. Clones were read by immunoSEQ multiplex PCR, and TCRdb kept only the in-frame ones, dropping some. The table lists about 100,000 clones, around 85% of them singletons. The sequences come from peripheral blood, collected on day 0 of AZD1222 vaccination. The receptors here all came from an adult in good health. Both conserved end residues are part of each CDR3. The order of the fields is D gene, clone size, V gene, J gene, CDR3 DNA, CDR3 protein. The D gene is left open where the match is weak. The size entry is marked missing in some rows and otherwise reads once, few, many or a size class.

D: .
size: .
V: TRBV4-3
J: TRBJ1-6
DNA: TGCGCCAGCAGCCAAGACGTATACTCCTATAATTCACCCCTCCACTTT
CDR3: CASSQDVYSYNSPLHF

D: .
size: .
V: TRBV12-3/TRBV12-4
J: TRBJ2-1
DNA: TGTGCCAGCAGTTACGACCCCGGGGGCCAGTTCTTC
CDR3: CASSYDPGGQFF

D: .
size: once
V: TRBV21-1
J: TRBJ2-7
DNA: TGTGCCAGCAGCAAACAAGCGGGAGGGCCCCTCGAGCAGTACTTC
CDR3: CASSKQAGGPLEQYF

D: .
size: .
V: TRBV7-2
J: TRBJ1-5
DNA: TGTGCCAGCAGCTGGCGCAGAAATCAGCCCCAGCATTTT
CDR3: CASSWRRNQPQHF

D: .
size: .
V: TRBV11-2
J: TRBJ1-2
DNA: TGTGCCAGCAGCTCGATTTGGGCTCCTCGGGTTGGCGGCTACACCTTC
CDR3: CASSSIWAPRVGGYTF

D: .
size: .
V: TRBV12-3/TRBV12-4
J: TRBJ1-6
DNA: TGTGCCAGCAGTTTGACAGCCTTTTCACCCCTCCACTTT
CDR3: CASSLTAFSPLHF

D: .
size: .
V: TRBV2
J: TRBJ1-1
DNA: TGTGCCAGCAGTGAAGGGATGAACACTGAAGCTTTCTTT
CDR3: CASSEGMNTEAFF

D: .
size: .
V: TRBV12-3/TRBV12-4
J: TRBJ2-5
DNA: TGTGCCAGCAGTTTTGAGGGAGAGACCCAGTACTTC
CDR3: CASSFEGETQYF

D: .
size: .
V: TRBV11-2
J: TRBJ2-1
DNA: TGTGCCAGCAGCCCCTACGCCAAGGGGCAGTTCTTC
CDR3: CASSPYAKGQFF

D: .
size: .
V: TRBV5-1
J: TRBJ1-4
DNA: TGCGCCAGCAGCTTGGAGAGGGGACGGGAAAAACTGTTTTTT
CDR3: CASSLERGREKLFF

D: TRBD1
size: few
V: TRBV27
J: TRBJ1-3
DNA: TGTGCCAGCAGGGTCGGACAGGGCTCTGGAAACACCATATATTTT
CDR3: CASRVGQGSGNTIYF

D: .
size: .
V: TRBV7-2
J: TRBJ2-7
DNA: TGTGCCAGCAGCTTACGACAGGCACCCTACGAGCAGTACTTC
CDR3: CASSLRQAPYEQYF

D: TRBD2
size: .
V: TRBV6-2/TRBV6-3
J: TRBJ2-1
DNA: TGTGCCAGCAGTTACATCAGCGGGAGGGCCGGGAATGAGCAGTTCTTC
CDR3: CASSYISGRAGNEQFF

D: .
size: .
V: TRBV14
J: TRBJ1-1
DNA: TGTGCCAGCAGCCAAAACAGGGCCACTGAAGCTTTCTTT
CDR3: CASSQNRATEAFF

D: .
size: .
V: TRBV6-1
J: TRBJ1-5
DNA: TGTGCCAGCAGTGAAGACAGTGGCCAGCCCCAGCATTTT
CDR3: CASSEDSGQPQHF

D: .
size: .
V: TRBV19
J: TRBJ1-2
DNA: TGTGCCAGTAGTATAGGCGGCAGGGGTAAATATGGCTACACCTTC
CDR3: CASSIGGRGKYGYTF

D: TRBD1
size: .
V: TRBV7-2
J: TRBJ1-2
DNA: TGTGCCAGCAGCTTAGAAGGGGGCGGTTATGGCTACACCTTC
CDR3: CASSLEGGGYGYTF

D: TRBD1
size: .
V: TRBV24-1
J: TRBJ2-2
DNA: TGTGCCACCAGTGTTACAGGGGCGAGCACCGGGGAGCTGTTTTTT
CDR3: CATSVTGASTGELFF

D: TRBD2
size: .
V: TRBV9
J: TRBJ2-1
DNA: TGTGCCAGCAGCGAGGGACTAGTCCGTCGCAATGAGCAGTTCTTC
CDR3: CASSEGLVRRNEQFF

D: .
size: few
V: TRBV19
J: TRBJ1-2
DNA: TGTGCCAGTAGCAGGGACCGCCGATATGGCTACACCTTC
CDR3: CASSRDRRYGYTF

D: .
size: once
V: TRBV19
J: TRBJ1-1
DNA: TGTGCCAGTAGTATAGATCGGGCAGGGAATAGTGAAGCTTTCTTT
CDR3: CASSIDRAGNSEAFF

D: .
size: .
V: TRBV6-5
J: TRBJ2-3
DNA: TGTGCCAGCAGTCCCCGGGGGTCCACAGATACGCAGTATTTT
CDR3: CASSPRGSTDTQYF

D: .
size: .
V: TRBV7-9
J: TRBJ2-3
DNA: TGTGCCAGCAGCTTAGGGTGGGGGTCCCGCGGGGATACGCAGTATTTT
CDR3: CASSLGWGSRGDTQYF

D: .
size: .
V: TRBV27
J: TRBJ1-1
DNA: TGTGCCAGCAGTTTATCCGGGTCCACTGAAGCTTTCTTT
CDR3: CASSLSGSTEAFF

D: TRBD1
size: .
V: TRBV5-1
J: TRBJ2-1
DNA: TGCGCCAGCAGCTTGGCCCCGGGACAGGGTTTCGATGAGCAGTTCTTC
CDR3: CASSLAPGQGFDEQFF

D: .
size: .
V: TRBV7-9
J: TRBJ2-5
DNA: TGTGCCAGCAGCTTATCGGTGGAAGAGACCCAGTACTTC
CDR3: CASSLSVEETQYF

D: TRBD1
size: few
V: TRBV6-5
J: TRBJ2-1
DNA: TGTGCCAGCGGGCGACAGGGTACTCATGAGCAGTTCTTC
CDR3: CASGRQGTHEQFF

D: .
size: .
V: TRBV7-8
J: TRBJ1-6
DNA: TGTGCCAGCAGCTTGGATAGGGGGGCCTCACCCCTCCACTTT
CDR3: CASSLDRGASPLHF

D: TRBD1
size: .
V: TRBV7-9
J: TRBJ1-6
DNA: TGTGCCAGCAGATCCCAGGGGGCGGGTAATTCACCCCTCCACTTT
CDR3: CASRSQGAGNSPLHF

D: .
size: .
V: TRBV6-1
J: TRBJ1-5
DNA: TGTGCCAGCAGTGAAGCAGGAGGGAAGCAGCCCCAGCATTTT
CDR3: CASSEAGGKQPQHF

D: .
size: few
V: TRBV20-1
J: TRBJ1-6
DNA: TGCAGTGCTAGTGCAGGGCGGGAAAATTCACCCCTCCACTTT
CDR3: CSASAGRENSPLHF

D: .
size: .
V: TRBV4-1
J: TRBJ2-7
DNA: TGCGCCAGCAGCCCGTCTCAGGGTGGGTTATACGAGCAGTACTTC
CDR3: CASSPSQGGLYEQYF

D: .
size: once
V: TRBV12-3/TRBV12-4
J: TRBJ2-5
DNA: TGTGCCAGCAGAAAGGGGGTAGGAGAGACCCAGTACTTC
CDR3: CASRKGVGETQYF

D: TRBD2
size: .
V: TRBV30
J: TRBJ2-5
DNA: TGTGCCTGGAGTTTAGCGGGGGGGCGCAAGCAAGAGACCCAGTACTTC
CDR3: CAWSLAGGRKQETQYF

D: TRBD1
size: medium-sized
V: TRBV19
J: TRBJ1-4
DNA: TGTGCCAGTAGAGCCAGGGACAGGGGCTCAACGTGGAACGAAAAACTGTTTTTT
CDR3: CASRARDRGSTWNEKLFF

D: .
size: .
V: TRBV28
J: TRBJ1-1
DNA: TGTGCCAGCAGTGCCCGACCTAACAGGCGGGACACTGAAGCTTTCTTT
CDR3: CASSARPNRRDTEAFF

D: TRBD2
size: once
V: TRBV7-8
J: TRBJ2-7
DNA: TGTGCCAGCAGCCCGAGCGGACTAGCGTCCTCCTACGAGCAGTACTTC
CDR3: CASSPSGLASSYEQYF

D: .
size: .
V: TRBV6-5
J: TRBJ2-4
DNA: TGTGCCAGCACAGCGGCAACCAAAAACATTCAGTACTTC
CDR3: CASTAATKNIQYF

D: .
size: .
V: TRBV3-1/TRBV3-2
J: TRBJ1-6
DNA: TGTGCCAGCAGCCAAGAATTGGGCAGGCTTTCACCCCTCCACTTT
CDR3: CASSQELGRLSPLHF

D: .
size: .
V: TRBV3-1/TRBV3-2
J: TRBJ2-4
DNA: TGTGCCAGCAGCCAAGATCTTGGCAGGGCGTCCAAAAACATTCAGTACTTC
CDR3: CASSQDLGRASKNIQYF

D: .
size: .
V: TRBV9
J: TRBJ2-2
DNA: TGTGCCAGCAGCGTAGGTGGGACCCGGGGACGCGGGGAGCTGTTTTTT
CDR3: CASSVGGTRGRGELFF

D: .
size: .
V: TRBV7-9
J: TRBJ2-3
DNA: TGTGCCAGCAGCTCACGACTAGGAACGACAACAGATACGCAGTATTTT
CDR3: CASSSRLGTTTDTQYF

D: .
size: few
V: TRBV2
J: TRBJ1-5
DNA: TGTGCCAGCGGAACCGGGGGGGCTAGCAATCAGCCCCAGCATTTT
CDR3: CASGTGGASNQPQHF

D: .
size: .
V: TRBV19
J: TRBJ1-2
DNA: TGTGCCAGTAGTATGGTTGCGGGGGCCGCTGGCTACACCTTC
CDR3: CASSMVAGAAGYTF

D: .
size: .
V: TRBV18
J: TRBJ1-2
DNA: TGTGCCAGCTCACCAGATGAGACAGCCAACTATGGCTACACCTTC
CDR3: CASSPDETANYGYTF

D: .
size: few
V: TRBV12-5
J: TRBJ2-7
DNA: TGTGCTAGTGGTTTGGTACTCGGGGAGATGAACGAGCAGTACTTC
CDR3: CASGLVLGEMNEQYF

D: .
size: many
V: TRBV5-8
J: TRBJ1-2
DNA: TGTGCCAGCAGCTTGGAAATAGGTGAAGGCGATGGCTACACCTTC
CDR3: CASSLEIGEGDGYTF

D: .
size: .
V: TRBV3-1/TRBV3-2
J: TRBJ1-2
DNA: TGTGCCAGCAGCCCCGGGGAAGGGCATGGCTACACCTTC
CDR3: CASSPGEGHGYTF

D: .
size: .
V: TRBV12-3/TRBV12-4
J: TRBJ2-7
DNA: TGTGCCAGCAGTTTAGTGGAGGGCTACGAGCAGTACTTC
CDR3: CASSLVEGYEQYF

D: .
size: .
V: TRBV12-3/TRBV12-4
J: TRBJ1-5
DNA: TGTGCCAGCAGGTACAGTTATGATCAGCCCCAGCATTTT
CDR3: CASRYSYDQPQHF

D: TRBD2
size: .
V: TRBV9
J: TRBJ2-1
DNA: TGTGCCAGCAGCCCCGGGACTAGCGGCGGCGATGAGCAGTTCTTC
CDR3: CASSPGTSGGDEQFF

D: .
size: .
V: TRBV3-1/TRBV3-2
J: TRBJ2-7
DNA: TGTGCCAGCAGTGGAAATTACCGGGAGCCTTCCTTCGAGCAGTACTTC
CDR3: CASSGNYREPSFEQYF

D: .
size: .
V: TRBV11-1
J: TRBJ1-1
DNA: TGTGCCAGCAGCTTAAAGGGTGCCAGGGGAGCTTTCTTT
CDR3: CASSLKGARGAFF

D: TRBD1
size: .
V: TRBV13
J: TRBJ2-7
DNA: TGTGCCAGCAGCCTTAGGACCGGGACAGGGTCCTACGAGCAGTACTTC
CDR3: CASSLRTGTGSYEQYF

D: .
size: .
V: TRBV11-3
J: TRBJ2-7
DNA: TGTGCCAGCAGCTTCGGCGGTGACTACGAGCAGTACTTC
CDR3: CASSFGGDYEQYF

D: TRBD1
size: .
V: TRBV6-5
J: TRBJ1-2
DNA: TGTGCCAGCCTAGGACAGGGATTCTACTATGGCTACACCTTC
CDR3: CASLGQGFYYGYTF

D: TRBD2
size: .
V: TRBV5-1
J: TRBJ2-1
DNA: TGCGCCAGCAGCGGGGGACTAGCGGGGGTCAATGAGCAGTTCTTC
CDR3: CASSGGLAGVNEQFF

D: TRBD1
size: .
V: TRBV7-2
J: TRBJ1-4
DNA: TGTGCCAGCAGTCAACAGGGGCCTGAGGAAAAACTGTTTTTT
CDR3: CASSQQGPEEKLFF

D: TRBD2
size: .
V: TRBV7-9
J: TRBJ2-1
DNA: TGTGCCAGCAGCCCGCCCTTACGACTAGCGGTGAACAATGAGCAGTTCTTC
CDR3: CASSPPLRLAVNNEQFF

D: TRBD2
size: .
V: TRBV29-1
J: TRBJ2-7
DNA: TGCAGCGTTGAAGGGTTTAGACTAGCGGGAGGGCCATCCTACGAGCAGTACTTC
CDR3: CSVEGFRLAGGPSYEQYF